The 3 T cell receptor beta chains given below trace back to one sample, sequenced in a study of identifying expanded T cells in peripheral blood. Measured with immunoSEQ multiplex PCR; TCRdb has only the in-frame clones, and not every one. The repertoire holds about 82,000 clones, approximately 90% seen once, with roughly 7% in the top ten. Sequencing input: blood. The source of these receptors is a person between 18 and 75 years old in good health.

This clone is deemed medium-sized (0.01 to 0.1%). V is TRBV10-3 and J is TRBJ1-3, with D possibly matching TRBD1 (6 bases). The CDR3 extends over 14 amino acids. The germline CDR1 and CDR2 sequences are ENHRY and SYGVKD. Trimming cost V 7 bases and J 2 bases, with 12 bases left between them. This chain's CDR3 is CAIKQGLTGNTIYF. In DNA form, the CDR3 reads TGTGCCATCAAGCAGGGGTTGACTGGAAACACCATATATTTT.

In its sample, this clone was seen once. The chain joins TRBV7-3 to TRBJ2-1, with 8 nucleotides matching TRBD1. This CDR3 has 16 residues. Germline-derived CDR1 and CDR2 are SGHTA and FQGTGA. Trimming at V came to 0 bases and at J to 3 bases, leaving 4 bases not matched to a gene. Written as DNA, the CDR3 is TGTGCCAGCAGCTTAACGTTAGGACAGGGCTACAATGAGCAGTTCTTC. It is translated as CASSLTLGQGYNEQFF.

This chain uses TRBV5-4 with TRBJ2-7, with 10 bases fitting TRBD2. The CDR3 is made up of 15 amino acids. J lost 7 bases, V lost 1 base, and 8 bases had no gene match. Per the germline V gene, CDR1 is SGHNT and CDR2 is YYREEE (reference sequence). The CDR3 DNA reads as TGTGCCAGCAGCTTGAGAGCGGGAGGGCCGGAAGAGCAGTACTTC. This codes for CASSLRAGGPEEQYF.